The 24 T cell receptor beta chains in this list originate from one sample, sequenced in a study of T cells after yellow fever vaccination (dated by TCRdb to between 2019 and 2020). According to the study, the label for this sample's treatment or condition signals: live attenuated yellow fever vaccine strain. Library generation was performed with 5' RACE. Sequenced using an Illumina HiSeq 2500. TCRdb reprocessing: public reads trimmed at Q25 with fastp, clones called with MiXCR, in-frame beta chains kept. Entries are consolidated by CDR3 protein sequence, retaining the most common genes and DNA. The sample data list about 350,000 distinct CDR3 sequences, and around a tenth of these were observed just once. The top ten clonotypes cover roughly a sixth of the sample. Sequenced here: PBMCs, sampled on the day of the first yellow fever vaccination. The receptors here all came from a man between 18 and 29 years old who received the YFV17D yellow fever vaccine.

Many counts were recorded for this clonotype. The junction departs from the called germline gene at one end, perhaps through a read error. The J gene is TRBJ2-3, the V gene TRBV19; 8 nucleotides line up with TRBD2. This CDR3 is built from 13 residues. Germline V lookup: CDR1 LNHDA, CDR2 SQIVND (reference sequence). CDR3: CASSTLERGHGHF. In nucleotides, the CDR3 is TGTGCCAGTAGTACCCTTGAGCGGGGGCATGGACATTTT.

This clonotype was seen at least ten times. The DNA of the CDR3 is TGCAGTGCCTTAGGGCTAGCGGGATCAAATGAGCAGTTCTTC. Its protein is CSALGLAGSNEQFF. The chain carries TRBV20-1 and TRBJ2-1; the match to TRBD2 covers 9 bases. The J segment lost 7 bases and the V segment lost 6 bases, leaving 10 bases of the junction unmatched. This CDR3 has 14 residues. Germline values: CDR1 DFQATT, CDR2 SNEGSKA (reference sequence).

This chain connects TRBV3-1 to TRBJ2-7; the match to TRBD2 covers 7 bases. The germline CDR1 and CDR2 sequences are LGHDT and YNNKEL (reference sequence). The CDR3 runs to 12 residues. The junction had 1 base not matched to a gene; V was cut back by 5 bases and J by 3 bases. The CDR3 DNA reads as TGTGCCAGCAGCACTAGCGACTACGAGCAGTACTTC. It translates to CASSTSDYEQYF.

This clonotype was seen more than once but under ten times. J is TRBJ2-5 and V is TRBV7-2; no firm D call. The CDR3 length is 14 residues. The V gene's germline CDR1 is SGHTA and CDR2 FQGNSA. V shed 1 base and J shed 6 bases, with 12 bases lying between them. CDR3 DNA: TGTGCCAGCAGCTTAGGGACCGGCAGCAAGACCCAGTACTTC. Its protein is CASSLGTGSKTQYF.

The gene calls are TRBV9 and TRBJ1-4; TRBD1 agrees at 8 bases. The junction had 4 bases not matched to a gene; V was cut back by 4 bases and J by 5 bases. Looked up from germline, CDR1 is SGDLS and CDR2 is YYNGEE. The CDR3 length is 14 residues. The CDR3 protein is CASSLGQENEKLFF. CDR3 bases: TGTGCCAGCAGCCTGGGACAGGAGAATGAAAAACTGTTTTTT.

The V call is TRBV5-1, the J call TRBJ2-2; possible D gene TRBD1, 6 bases. Germline CDR1 SGHRS, CDR2 YFSETQ. The CDR3 runs to 15 residues. V lost 1 base to trimming and J lost 3 bases, with 10 bases between them. The CDR3 reads CASSLIPGDTGELFF. CDR3 nucleotides: TGCGCCAGCAGCTTGATCCCAGGGGACACCGGGGAGCTGTTTTTT.

This clonotype has just a few counts. The chain joins TRBV19 to TRBJ2-2; no firm D call. CDR1 and CDR2 (germline): LNHDA, SQIVND (reference sequence). Trimming removed 6 bases at V and 7 bases at J, with 9 bases between. CDR3 length: 12 amino acids. CDR3 sequence (DNA): TGTGCCAGTAGATCCCGGATCGGGGAGCTGTTTTTT. Translated, it gives CASRSRIGELFF. The whole variable domain, filled in from reference TRBV19 and TRBJ2-2, reads DGGITQSPKYLFRKEGQNVTLSCEQNLNHDAMYWYRQDPGQGLRLIYYSQIVNDFQKGDIAEGYSVSREKKESFPLTVTSAQKNPTAFYLCASRSRIGELFFGEGSRLTVL.

In its sample, this clonotype was seen a few times. This sequence joins TRBV3-1 and TRBJ1-1; D might be TRBD1 (6 bases). Trimming removed 3 bases at V and 10 bases at J, with 24 bases between. Germline V gives CDR1 LGHDT, CDR2 YNNKEL (reference sequence). The CDR3 covers 16 residues. This CDR3 is CASSHLSPGQTRGAFF. CDR3 nucleotides: TGTGCCAGCAGCCATCTGTCCCCCGGACAGACTCGTGGAGCTTTCTTT.

This clonotype has only a few counts. The genes are TRBV12-3 or TRBV12-4 and TRBJ2-1; D gene ambiguous. Trimming removed 2 bases from V and 3 bases from J, with 5 bases in between. The CDR3 runs to 13 residues. The CDR3 here is CASSLWRYNEQFF. CDR3 nucleotides: TGTGCCAGCAGTTTATGGCGCTACAATGAGCAGTTCTTC.

The chain is built from TRBV12-3 or TRBV12-4 and TRBJ2-5; 7 nucleotides align to TRBD1. CDR3 length equals 15 residues. V was pared by 3 bases and J by 6 bases, with 10 bases of the junction left unmatched. CDR3 sequence reads: CASSFGDSSLQTQYF. Written as DNA, the CDR3 is TGTGCCAGCAGTTTTGGGGACAGTTCCCTCCAGACCCAGTACTTC.

This chain's CDR3 is CSVVRRDGTGELFF. CDR3 DNA: TGCAGCGTTGTGCGCAGGGACGGCACCGGGGAGCTGTTTTTT. The chain links TRBV29-1 to TRBJ2-2; D is possibly TRBD1 or TRBD2 (5 bases each). The CDR3 covers 14 residues. CDR1 and CDR2 from the germline V gene are SQVTM and ANQGSEA. Trimming took 4 bases from V and 4 from J, leaving 13 bases between them.

This sequence joins TRBV7-9 and TRBJ1-5; D remains unclear. V lost 1 base and J lost 5, with 9 bases in between. CDR3 length equals 14 residues. The germline gives CDR1 SEHNR, CDR2 FQNEAQ (reference sequence). The CDR3: CASSLGQEDQPQHF. CDR3 DNA: TGTGCCAGCAGCTTAGGGCAGGAGGATCAGCCCCAGCATTTT.

This clonotype was counted at least ten times. The chain carries TRBV3-1 and TRBJ1-1; no firm D call. The germline V gene encodes CDR1 LGHDT and CDR2 YNNKEL (reference sequence). The CDR3 runs to 15 residues. The ends were cut back, 1 base at V and 1 base at J, with 10 bases in the middle. The CDR3 spells CASSQGGGRNTEAFF. DNA for the CDR3: TGTGCCAGCAGCCAAGGAGGCGGGAGGAACACTGAAGCTTTCTTT. The full variable domain, rest sourced from reference TRBV3-1 and TRBJ1-1, is DTAVSQTPKYLVTQMGNDKSIKCEQNLGHDTMYWYKQDSKKFLKIMFSYNNKELIINETVPNRFSPKSPDKAHLNLHINSLELGDSAVYFCASSQGGGRNTEAFFGQGTRLTVV.

The sample holds many counts of this clonotype. The chain uses TRBV28 and TRBJ2-6; possibly TRBD2 for D (6 bases). Germline CDR1 and CDR2: MDHEN and SYDVKM. The CDR3 spans 15 residues. Trimming pared 2 bases from V and 2 bases from J, leaving 7 bases between. The CDR3 loop reads CASSLGGTGANVLTF. DNA of the CDR3: TGTGCCAGCAGTTTAGGGGGGACTGGGGCCAACGTCCTGACTTTC.

The J gene is TRBJ1-1, the V gene TRBV5-1; tentatively, D is TRBD1 (5 bases). CDR3 length equals 15 residues. The V and J ends lost 0 bases and 0 bases respectively, with 9 bases between them. The germline CDR1 and CDR2 sequences are SGHRS and YFSETQ. In nucleotides, the CDR3 is TGCGCCAGCAGCTTGGCCGGGACGGTGAACACTGAAGCTTTCTTT. This translates into CASSLAGTVNTEAFF. Full variable domain (remainder filled in from reference TRBV5-1 and TRBJ1-1): KAGVTQTPRYLIKTRGQQVTLSCSPISGHRSVSWYQQTPGQGLQFLFEYFSETQRNKGNFPGRFSGRQFSNSRSEMNVSTLELGDSALYLCASSLAGTVNTEAFFGQGTRLTVV.

In nucleotides, the CDR3 is TGTGCCAGCAAAGGGGAGACCCAGTACTTC. This translates into CASKGETQYF. V usage is TRBV12-3 or TRBV12-4 and J usage is TRBJ2-5; D is ambiguous. The V and J ends lost 7 bases and 5 bases respectively, with 5 bases between them. There are 10 residues in the CDR3.

This rearrangement joins TRBV6-4 to TRBJ2-3; D is perhaps TRBD2 (6 bases). V lost 5 bases and J lost 0, with 27 bases in between. In germline, CDR1 is MRHNA, CDR2 SNTAGT. This CDR3 is 20 amino acids long. The CDR3 spells CASSMVAGFVPGISTDTQYF. The CDR3, as DNA: TGTGCCAGCAGTATGGTGGCGGGGTTCGTCCCAGGGATTAGCACAGATACGCAGTATTTT.

This clonotype was counted only a few times. The chain has TRBV5-6 and TRBJ2-7, with D tentatively TRBD1 (5 bases). Between the trimmed V and J ends, which lost 5 bases and 2 bases, there was a span of 20 bases. The germline V gene encodes CDR1 SGHDT and CDR2 YYEEEE. The CDR3 covers 16 residues. The CDR3 region has the DNA TGTGCCAGCAGTTTCCCCCAGGGTAGAGGAGCCTACGAGCAGTACGTC. It is translated as CASSFPQGRGAYEQYV.

This clonotype was seen only a few times. This sequence joins TRBV11-2 and TRBJ2-1, with 8 bases identical to TRBD2. Unmatched junction bases numbered 8, after V lost 3 bases and J lost 4 bases. From germline, CDR1 is SGHAT and CDR2 FQNNGV. This CDR3 is 16 amino acids long. The chain's CDR3 is CASSFPSGGPYNEQFF. CDR3 bases: TGTGCCAGCAGCTTTCCGTCGGGGGGGCCTTACAATGAGCAGTTCTTC.

This clonotype turned up a few times. This chain links TRBV30 with TRBJ2-7; tentatively, D is TRBD1 or TRBD2 (5 bases each). V lost 8 bases and J lost 0, with 11 bases in between. The germline V gene encodes CDR1 GTSNPN and CDR2 SVGIG (reference sequence). The CDR3 contains 12 residues. The CDR3 here is CAGTESSYEQYF. The CDR3 DNA follows: TGTGCCGGGACCGAGAGCTCCTACGAGCAGTACTTC.

The V and J genes are TRBV5-1 and TRBJ2-2; 8 bases fit TRBD2. Germline trimming cut 4 bases from V and 3 bases from J; bases unmatched to any gene: 8. The CDR3 is 16 amino acids. Germline V lookup: CDR1 SGHRS, CDR2 YFSETQ. The CDR3 is CASSRGLVGDTGELFF. CDR3 DNA sequence: TGCGCCAGCAGCCGGGGACTAGTCGGGGACACCGGGGAGCTGTTTTTT.

This clonotype showed up many times. The V and J genes are TRBV7-2 and TRBJ1-1; D remains unclear. The CDR3 covers 12 residues. Looked up from germline, CDR1 is SGHTA and CDR2 is FQGNSA. V lost 4 bases and J lost 4, with 7 bases in between. CDR3 bases: TGTGCCAGCAGCTCTGCCGTCACTGAAGCTTTCTTT. Its translation: CASSSAVTEAFF.

This clonotype showed up just a few times. The rearrangement joins TRBV20-1 to TRBJ2-1, with D perhaps TRBD2 (6 bases). The CDR3 has 14 residues. The V gene lost 3 bases and the J gene lost 2 bases, with 11 bases spanning the gap. Looked up from germline, CDR1 is DFQATT and CDR2 is SNEGSKA (reference sequence). CDR3 nucleotide sequence: TGCAGTGCTAGGTATAGCGGAACCTACAATGAGCAGTTCTTC. It is translated as CSARYSGTYNEQFF.

The chain has TRBV20-1 and TRBJ2-2; D possibly corresponds to TRBD1 (6 bases). From germline, CDR1 is DFQATT and CDR2 SNEGSKA (reference sequence). V lost 6 bases, J lost 1 base, and 9 bases lay in between. The CDR3 is 13 residues long. The CDR3 reads CSAVTGNTGELFF. The DNA for the CDR3 is TGCAGTGCGGTGACAGGGAACACCGGGGAGCTGTTTTTT.